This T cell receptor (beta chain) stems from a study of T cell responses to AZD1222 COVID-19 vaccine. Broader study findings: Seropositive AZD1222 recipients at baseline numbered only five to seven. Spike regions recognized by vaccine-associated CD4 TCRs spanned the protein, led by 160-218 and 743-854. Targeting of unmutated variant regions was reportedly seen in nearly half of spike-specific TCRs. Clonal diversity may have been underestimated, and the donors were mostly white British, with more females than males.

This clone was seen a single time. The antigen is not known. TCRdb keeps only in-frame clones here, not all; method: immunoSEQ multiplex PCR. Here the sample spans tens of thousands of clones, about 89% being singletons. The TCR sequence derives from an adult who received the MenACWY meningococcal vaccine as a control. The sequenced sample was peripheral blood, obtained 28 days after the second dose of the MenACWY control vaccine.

The CDR3 loop reads CASSIGKTSGRNEQFF. CDR3 bases: TGTGCCAGTAGTATAGGGAAGACTAGCGGGAGAAATGAGCAGTTCTTC. The rearrangement joins TRBV19 to TRBJ2-1; 12 bases agree with TRBD2. Trimming cost V 1 base and J 7 bases; bases outside gene matches: 5. The CDR3 extends over 16 amino acids. Germline CDR1 and CDR2: LNHDA and SQIVND (reference sequence).